This T cell receptor (beta chain) was retrieved from a study of PD-1 blockade in classical Hodgkin lymphoma. Whole-study results and caveats: When set against healthy donors, newly diagnosed patients were reported to show lower baseline TCR diversity. Repertoire differences lack defined causes, possibly disease activity or prior therapy.

Concerning this clone itself: Its antigen is as yet unknown. The CDR3 ends on some other residue instead of the conserved phenylalanine or tryptophan, so this is likely a read error. The DNA is omitted, as the CDR3 cannot be located on it reliably, and the CDR3 follows TCRdb's listing.

From germline, CDR1 is SGHNT and CDR2 YYREEE (reference sequence). The CDR3 adds up to 14 amino acids, both ends counted. Clones were sequenced by immunoSEQ multiplex PCR, and TCRdb holds only the in-frame ones, with some missing. The sample has 20,000 or so clones, roughly nine tenths seen once. Documented time point: newly diagnosed, previously untreated cHL patient sample. Using magnetic negative selection, the CD4+ T cells were separated out of thawed PBMCs. Comparison used PBMCs from newly diagnosed, untreated classical Hodgkin lymphoma. Sequencing used CD4+ T cells from blood. The J gene is TRBJ1-1, the V gene TRBV5-4; TRBD1 reflects the table's D call only, with no check against the DNA. The receptor's source is a human donor with classical Hodgkin lymphoma. CDR3 sequence reads: CASSQARDKNIRAL.